Listed below are T cell receptor beta chains from one sample, sequenced in a study of T cell responses to AZD1222 COVID-19 vaccine. Here immunoSEQ multiplex PCR was the method, and the copy in TCRdb shows in-frame clones only, minus some. The profile shows around 99,000 clones, about 92% of them singletons. The material sequenced was peripheral blood, taken on day 0 of AZD1222 vaccination. All receptors come from an adult in good health. Both conserved end residues are part of each CDR3. Each record gives: V gene, D gene, clone size, J gene, CDR3 protein, CDR3 DNA. The D gene is left open where the match is weak. Size tells how often a clone was seen (once, few, many) or the class of an expanded clone, and some rows leave it out.

v_gene: TRBV12-3/TRBV12-4; d_gene: TRBD1; abundance: .; j_gene: TRBJ1-5; CDR3aa: CASSQGGEQPQHF; CDR3nt: TGTGCCAGCAGTCAGGGGGGGGAACAGCCCCAGCATTTT
v_gene: TRBV5-1; d_gene: TRBD1; abundance: .; j_gene: TRBJ1-4; CDR3aa: CASSQGRDRVATNEKLFF; CDR3nt: TGCGCCAGCAGCCAGGGCCGGGACAGGGTGGCAACTAATGAAAAACTGTTTTTT
v_gene: TRBV5-8; d_gene: .; abundance: .; j_gene: TRBJ1-6; CDR3aa: CASSLRPYSPLHF; CDR3nt: TGTGCCAGCAGCTTGCGTCCCTATTCACCCCTCCACTTT
v_gene: TRBV7-9; d_gene: .; abundance: .; j_gene: TRBJ1-1; CDR3aa: CASSLLEGRNTEAFF; CDR3nt: TGTGCCAGCAGCTTGCTGGAGGGGAGGAACACTGAAGCTTTCTTT
v_gene: TRBV28; d_gene: .; abundance: .; j_gene: TRBJ1-1; CDR3aa: CASRGGVAEAFF; CDR3nt: TGTGCCAGCAGGGGGGGAGTGGCTGAAGCTTTCTTT
v_gene: TRBV18; d_gene: TRBD1; abundance: .; j_gene: TRBJ2-7; CDR3aa: CASSQDRGLYEQYF; CDR3nt: TGTGCCAGCTCCCAGGACAGGGGGCTGTACGAGCAGTACTTC
v_gene: TRBV28; d_gene: .; abundance: .; j_gene: TRBJ1-1; CDR3aa: CASVQIFGTEAFF; CDR3nt: TGTGCCAGCGTCCAAATCTTTGGTACTGAAGCTTTCTTT
v_gene: TRBV5-1; d_gene: .; abundance: .; j_gene: TRBJ1-3; CDR3aa: CASSYSNSGNTIYF; CDR3nt: TGCGCCAGCAGCTACAGCAACTCTGGAAACACCATATATTTT
v_gene: TRBV2; d_gene: .; abundance: .; j_gene: TRBJ1-1; CDR3aa: CASILLRGTPEAFF; CDR3nt: TGTGCCAGCATCTTACTCAGGGGAACTCCTGAAGCTTTCTTT
v_gene: TRBV4-1; d_gene: TRBD2; abundance: few; j_gene: TRBJ2-2; CDR3aa: CASSRSFLAGSNTGELFF; CDR3nt: TGCGCCAGCAGCCGTTCCTTTTTAGCGGGGTCAAACACCGGGGAGCTGTTTTTT
v_gene: TRBV10-2; d_gene: TRBD2; abundance: .; j_gene: TRBJ2-3; CDR3aa: CASSESRLAGVTDTQYF; CDR3nt: TGCGCCAGCAGTGAGTCCCGCCTAGCGGGAGTCACAGATACGCAGTATTTT
v_gene: TRBV29-1; d_gene: .; abundance: .; j_gene: TRBJ2-2; CDR3aa: CSVGSDTGELFF; CDR3nt: TGCAGCGTTGGATCGGACACCGGGGAGCTGTTTTTT
v_gene: TRBV18; d_gene: .; abundance: .; j_gene: TRBJ2-1; CDR3aa: CASSPGSYNEQFF; CDR3nt: TGTGCCAGCTCACCAGGCTCCTACAATGAGCAGTTCTTC
v_gene: TRBV5-4; d_gene: TRBD2; abundance: .; j_gene: TRBJ2-5; CDR3aa: CASSQTSGPQETQYF; CDR3nt: TGTGCCAGCAGTCAGACTAGCGGGCCGCAAGAGACCCAGTACTTC